The 27 T cell receptor beta chains below were found in one sample sequenced in a study of blood T cell repertoires in COVID-19. Sequencing used immunoSEQ multiplex PCR; TCRdb keeps in-frame clones, though not all of them. Counted here are 100,000 to 150,000 clones, 70% to 90% occurring once; the ten biggest clones make up about 1%. What was sequenced was peripheral blood. These receptors originate from an elderly woman with acute or convalescent COVID-19.

V usage is TRBV5-4 and J usage is TRBJ2-6, with 11 bases identical to TRBD1. Germline V gene sequence: CDR1 SGHNT, CDR2 YYREEE (reference sequence). Germline trimming cut 4 bases from V and 2 bases from J; bases unmatched to any gene: 5. The CDR3 length is 17 residues. CDR3 bases: TGTGCCAGCAGCCGGACAGGGGGCCAAACTGGGGCCAACGTCCTGACTTTC. It translates to CASSRTGGQTGANVLTF.

The chain recombines TRBV12-3 or TRBV12-4 with TRBJ2-7, with D maybe TRBD1 (5 bases). Deletions cut 1 base from V and 4 bases from J, with 8 bases between. The CDR3 is 13 amino acids. Written as DNA, the CDR3 is TGTGCCAGCAGTTTAGGGGGCAGGTACGAGCAGTACTTC. Protein sequence: CASSLGGRYEQYF.

The count of this clone is one. The chain links TRBV6-6 to TRBJ2-1; 9 positions match TRBD1. Germline CDR1 is MNHNY and CDR2 is SVGAGI (reference sequence). CDR3 size: 17 residues. V shed 5 bases, J shed 4 bases, and the junction held 12 bases outside the gene matches. CDR3 in amino acids: CASSRTTGTGSYNEQFF. The CDR3 DNA reads TGTGCCAGCAGTCGGACAACCGGGACAGGGTCATACAATGAGCAGTTCTTC.

The chain has TRBV6-5 and TRBJ2-5; 10 bases are a match to TRBD2. Germline CDR1 and CDR2: MNHEY and SVGAGI. The V segment lost 7 bases and the J segment 5 bases; nucleotides outside the gene matches: 10. The CDR3 length is 15 residues. CDR3 sequence reads: CASTERGGEWETQYF. The CDR3 DNA follows: TGTGCCAGCACCGAGCGGGGGGGAGAGTGGGAGACCCAGTACTTC.

The DNA for the CDR3 is TGTGCCAGCAGTAAATCAGGGTTCCAAGAGACCCAGTACTTC. Amino acids: CASSKSGFQETQYF. This chain links TRBV7-9 with TRBJ2-5, with D perhaps TRBD1 (5 bases). Trimming took off 6 bases at V and 1 base at J, with 12 bases between the two ends. The CDR3 has 14 amino acids. CDR1 SEHNR and CDR2 FQNEAQ come from the germline V gene (reference sequence).

Comments on this clone: The sample has other DNA sequences that encode this CDR3 too. This chain joins TRBV6-2 or TRBV6-3 and TRBJ1-1; D perhaps matches TRBD1 (5 bases). This CDR3 has 11 residues. V gave up 5 bases and J gave up 8 bases, with 9 bases separating them. Germline-derived CDR1 and CDR2 are MNHEY and SVGEGT. The CDR3 sequence is CASSTRQEAFF. CDR3 DNA sequence: TGTGCCAGCAGTACCAGACAGGAAGCTTTCTTT.

The chain employs TRBV29-1 and TRBJ2-4; 16 bases align to TRBD2. The germline V gene encodes CDR1 SQVTM and CDR2 ANQGSEA. J was trimmed by 15 bases and V by 1 base; bases with no gene match: 3. This CDR3 comprises 13 residues. CDR3 in DNA: TGCAGCGTTGAAGTGGGACTAGCGGGAGGGCGGTACTTC. It encodes CSVEVGLAGGRYF. Complete variable domain (other parts from reference TRBV29-1 and TRBJ2-4): SAVISQKPSRDICQRGTSLTIQCQVDSQVTMMFWYRQQPGQSLTLIATANQGSEATYESGFVIDKFPISRPNLTFSTLTVSNMSPEDSSIYLCSVEVGLAGGRYFGAGTRLSVL.

This chain links TRBV4-2 with TRBJ2-7; 10 nucleotides agree with TRBD2. This CDR3 spans 16 amino acids. CDR1 LGHNA and CDR2 YNFKEQ come from the germline V gene. V dropped 1 base and J dropped 2; count of bases not matched to a gene: 5. The CDR3 loop is CASSQVGTSVPYEQYF. CDR3 DNA sequence: TGTGCCAGCAGCCAAGTTGGGACTAGCGTTCCCTACGAGCAGTACTTC.

The genes are TRBV5-5 and TRBJ2-7; TRBD1 is a possible D gene (8 bases). The ends were cut back, 4 bases at V and 7 bases at J, with 18 bases in the middle. The CDR3 totals 14 residues. The germline CDR1 and CDR2 sequences are SGHKS and YYEKEE (reference sequence). The CDR3 sequence is CASSPGGTGGEQYF. CDR3 sequence (DNA): TGTGCCAGCAGCCCGGGAGGTACAGGGGGTGAGCAGTACTTC.

This clone was detected many times. The chain is built from TRBV15 and TRBJ2-7; TRBD1 matches at 7 bases. V was pared by 5 bases and J by 0 bases, with 4 bases of the junction left unmatched. Germline V gene data show CDR1 as LNHNV and CDR2 as YYDKDF (reference sequence). The CDR3 contains 14 residues. The CDR3 loop reads CATSQRDSSYEQYF. CDR3 bases: TGTGCCACCAGCCAGAGGGACAGCTCCTACGAGCAGTACTTC. The full variable domain, with the rest looked up from reference TRBV15 and TRBJ2-7, is DAMVIQNPRYQVTQFGKPVTLSCSQTLNHNVMYWYQQKSSQAPKLLFHYYDKDFNNEADTPDNFQSRRPNTSFCFLDIRSPGLGDTAMYLCATSQRDSSYEQYFGPGTRLTVT.

The chain uses TRBV2 and TRBJ1-3; perhaps TRBD1 as D (5 bases). CDR1 SNHLY and CDR2 FYNNEI come from the germline V gene. This CDR3 is 11 amino acids long. V was clipped by 6 bases and J by 7 bases, with 7 bases between them. The CDR3 DNA follows: TGTGCCAGCAGGGAGGGGAACACCATATATTTT. It is translated as CASREGNTIYF.

The chain joins TRBV10-3 to TRBJ2-1; 10 nucleotides agree with TRBD2. The CDR3 loop spans 15 amino acids. CDR1 and CDR2 (germline): ENHRY, SYGVKD. Germline trimming cut 8 bases from V and 7 bases from J; bases unmatched to any gene: 11. The CDR3 loop reads CAIALRAGGQNEQFF. The CDR3 DNA sequence: TGTGCCATCGCCCTTCGAGCGGGGGGGCAAAATGAGCAGTTCTTC.

This chain links TRBV5-4 with TRBJ2-3; 10 positions match TRBD1. The CDR3 loop spans 15 amino acids. Per germline, CDR1 SGHNT and CDR2 YYREEE (reference sequence). The V and J ends lost 5 bases and 3 bases, in that order; junction bases with no gene match: 6. In nucleotides, the CDR3 is TGTGCCAGCAGGACAGGGGGCGGGATAACAGATACGCAGTATTTT. Amino acid sequence: CASRTGGGITDTQYF. Using reference TRBV5-4 and TRBJ2-3 for the parts outside the CDR3, the full variable domain is ETGVTQSPTHLIKTRGQQVTLRCSSQSGHNTVSWYQQALGQGPQFIFQYYREEENGRGNFPPRFSGLQFPNYSSELNVNALELDDSALYLCASRTGGGITDTQYFGPGTRLTVL.

The chain uses TRBV19 and TRBJ1-5; D possibly corresponds to TRBD1 (5 bases). V shed 7 bases and J shed 2 bases, with 18 bases lying between them. This CDR3 has 16 amino acids. Germline loops: CDR1 LNHDA, CDR2 SQIVND (reference sequence). CDR3: CASTWDTAGGNQPQHF. CDR3 DNA sequence: TGTGCCAGTACCTGGGATACCGCGGGGGGCAATCAGCCCCAGCATTTT.

The chain recombines TRBV11-3 with TRBJ2-1; TRBD1 matches 7 bases. This CDR3 contains 17 residues. J lost 7 bases, V lost 1 base, and 13 bases had no gene match. Germline values: CDR1 SGHNT, CDR2 YENEEA. The CDR3 sequence: CASSLGGTVRSLNEQFF. The CDR3 coding sequence is TGTGCCAGCAGCTTAGGGGGGACAGTTCGGTCCCTTAATGAGCAGTTCTTC.

The chain joins TRBV9 to TRBJ2-1; 7 nucleotides match TRBD1. Germline CDR1 reads SGDLS; CDR2 reads YYNGEE. The CDR3 consists of 14 residues. Trimming took 4 bases from V and 6 from J; bases not matched to a gene: 7. The CDR3 spells CASSRADRANEQFF. The DNA of the CDR3 is TGTGCCAGCAGCAGGGCAGACAGGGCCAATGAGCAGTTCTTC.

The chain is built from TRBV18 and TRBJ2-1; a weak D match, TRBD1 (6 bases). The CDR3 is 13 amino acids. CDR1 KGHSH and CDR2 LQKENI come from the germline V gene. V was pared by 0 bases and J by 11 bases, with 11 bases between. The CDR3 nucleotides read TGTGCCAGCTCACCACCGGAGAGGGGGAAGCAGTTCTTC. Protein sequence: CASSPPERGKQFF. Full variable domain (outside the CDR3, taken from reference TRBV18 and TRBJ2-1): NAGVMQNPRHLVRRRGQEARLRCSPMKGHSHVYWYRQLPEEGLKFMVYLQKENIIDESGMPKERFSAEFPKEGPSILRIQQVVRGDSAAYFCASSPPERGKQFFGPGTRLTVL.

The V gene is TRBV3-1 (or the pseudogene TRBV3-2), the J gene TRBJ1-1; D is possibly TRBD1 (5 bases). The CDR3 runs to 14 residues. The germline gives CDR1 LGHDT, CDR2 YNNKEL (reference sequence). Deletions cut 6 bases from V and 7 bases from J, with 18 bases between. In DNA form, the CDR3 reads TGTGCCAGCAGGCTAAGTAACGGTGACAGTGAAGCTTTCTTT. The encoded protein is CASRLSNGDSEAFF.

CDR3 nucleotide sequence: TGTGCCACCCATAGGGGCCGGATAAACACCATATATTTT. Its translation: CATHRGRINTIYF. The chain has TRBV19 and TRBJ1-3; the D gene is possibly TRBD1 (5 bases). This CDR3 has 13 residues. Germline CDR1 LNHDA, CDR2 SQIVND (reference sequence). V shed 10 bases and J shed 6 bases, with 16 bases lying between them. Variable domain in full (rest from reference TRBV19 and TRBJ1-3): DGGITQSPKYLFRKEGQNVTLSCEQNLNHDAMYWYRQDPGQGLRLIYYSQIVNDFQKGDIAEGYSVSREKKESFPLTVTSAQKNPTAFYLCATHRGRINTIYFGEGSWLTVV.

This rearrangement joins TRBV5-1 to TRBJ2-5; TRBD1 might be the D (6 bases). CDR1 and CDR2 from the germline V gene are SGHRS and YFSETQ. Trimming cost V 2 bases and J 10 bases, with 18 bases left between them. The CDR3 runs 14 residues. The CDR3: CASSFHRATGSQYF. DNA of the CDR3: TGCGCCAGCAGCTTCCACAGGGCGACCGGTAGCCAGTACTTC.

The chain carries TRBV6-2 or TRBV6-3 and TRBJ2-7; 13 bases map to TRBD2. Germline V CDR1 and CDR2: MNHEY, SVGEGT. Trimming cost V 2 bases and J 6 bases; bases outside gene matches: 13. The CDR3 is 18 amino acids. The CDR3 here is CASSYPTSGRLEMSEQYF. CDR3 nucleotides: TGTGCCAGCAGTTACCCGACTAGCGGGAGGCTCGAAATGAGCGAGCAGTACTTC.

The rearrangement joins TRBV9 to TRBJ1-3; TRBD1 is a possible D gene (6 bases). V dropped 3 bases and J dropped 0 bases, with 10 bases sitting between them. CDR1 SGDLS and CDR2 YYNGEE come from the germline V gene. There are 15 residues in the CDR3. The CDR3 DNA reads TGTGCCAGCAGCGCAACACAGGGCTCTGGAAACACCATATATTTT. Translation: CASSATQGSGNTIYF.

DNA for the CDR3: TGTGCCAGCAGCTTTGACTCTACGACAGCCAAAAACATTCAGTACTTC. It codes for CASSFDSTTAKNIQYF. This rearrangement joins TRBV7-2 to TRBJ2-4; D uncertain. The CDR3 is 16 residues long. Germline V gene lookup returns CDR1 SGHTA and CDR2 FQGNSA. Trimming shortened V by 3 bases and J by 0 bases, and 12 bases separated the two germline ends.

V is TRBV2 and J is TRBJ1-3; TRBD1 agrees at 10 bases. The V gene's germline CDR1 is SNHLY and CDR2 FYNNEI. The length of the CDR3 is 16 residues. The trim removed 4 bases at V and 1 base at J, leaving 4 bases unmatched. This CDR3 reads CASSGQGAVSGNTIYF. CDR3 in DNA: TGTGCCAGCAGTGGACAGGGGGCGGTTTCTGGAAACACCATATATTTT.

This rearrangement joins TRBV5-1 to TRBJ2-7, with D possibly matching TRBD2 (5 bases). Germline V gives CDR1 SGHRS, CDR2 YFSETQ. V was trimmed by 4 bases and J by 0 bases, leaving 17 bases between them. The CDR3 has 16 amino acids. The CDR3 region has the DNA TGCGCCAGCAGCCTACAGAGCGGACGGGGCTCCTACGAGCAGTACTTC. Translating it yields CASSLQSGRGSYEQYF.

The gene calls are TRBV9 and TRBJ1-3; TRBD1 might be the D (5 bases). CDR1 and CDR2 from the germline V gene are SGDLS and YYNGEE. This CDR3 spans 17 amino acids. Between the trimmed V and J ends, which lost 4 bases and 0 bases, there was a span of 17 bases. The CDR3 spells CASSPSSLQGSGNTIYF. In DNA form, the CDR3 reads TGTGCCAGCAGCCCATCATCGCTGCAGGGCTCTGGAAACACCATATATTTT.

This chain links TRBV5-4 with TRBJ2-5; a weak D match, TRBD1 (6 bases). V lost 4 bases, J lost 2 bases, and 15 bases lay in between. This CDR3 region has 15 residues. Germline V gene sequence: CDR1 SGHNT, CDR2 YYREEE (reference sequence). The CDR3 DNA sequence: TGTGCCAGCAGCCCCGATTTGAGGGGGCAAGAGACCCAGTACTTC. Its translation is CASSPDLRGQETQYF.